This paragraph covers one T cell receptor beta chain sequence. Its antigen is still unknown. The naive CD8 subset, CD45RO-negative cells positively selected for CCR7, excluded terminally differentiated effector memory CD45RA+ cells. This record belongs to a study of shared clonotypes between healthy human individuals. The study, taken as a whole, reports: Relative to memory subsets, naive subsets generally showed larger estimated richness.

Germline assignment: CDR1 SNHLY and CDR2 FYNNEI. V was shortened by 10 bases and J by 2 bases, with 11 bases between the two germline ends. The CDR3 length is 13 residues. The assay was immunoSEQ multiplex PCR, and TCRdb's table has in-frame clones only and misses some. Among approximately 590,000 clones listed, roughly 95% were seen once. The sample comprised naive CD8+ T cells sorted from blood. This clonotype was obtained from a woman in her 30s in good health. This rearrangement joins TRBV2 to TRBJ2-2, with a weak D call TRBD1 (5 bases). For the CDR3, the DNA is TGTGCCACACGGACACGAAACACCGGGGAGCTGTTTTTT. It encodes CATRTRNTGELFF.